This TCR beta chain was captured by sequencing in a study of blood T cell repertoires in COVID-19. Study-level background: From the United States, Italy and Spain came samples of acute and convalescent COVID-19.

Clinical histories supplied by participants themselves formed the basis of cohort assignment. Trimming removed 8 bases from V and 6 bases from J; junction bases left unmatched: 10. CDR1 is MNHEY and CDR2 is SMNVEV in the germline V gene (reference sequence). CDR3 length: 14 residues. Per the original methods: From reference gene primer amplification, estimates of nucleated cell counts were derived. Sequencing was performed with immunoSEQ multiplex PCR; in TCRdb, only in-frame clones are kept and a portion is missing. V, J and clone size were drawn from that table, and D and trimming were deduced from the DNA. The table includes 200,000 to 300,000 clones, over 80% detected once.

Sample: PBMCs or T cells enriched from blood (not recorded which). The chain uses TRBV27 and TRBJ2-7; TRBD1 aligns across 10 bases. The sequence derives from a man aged 50-59 years who had been exposed to COVID-19. The CDR3 DNA reads TGTGCCAGCGGCTGGGGGGACAGGGGCTTCGAGCAGTACTTC. Translation gives CASGWGDRGFEQYF.